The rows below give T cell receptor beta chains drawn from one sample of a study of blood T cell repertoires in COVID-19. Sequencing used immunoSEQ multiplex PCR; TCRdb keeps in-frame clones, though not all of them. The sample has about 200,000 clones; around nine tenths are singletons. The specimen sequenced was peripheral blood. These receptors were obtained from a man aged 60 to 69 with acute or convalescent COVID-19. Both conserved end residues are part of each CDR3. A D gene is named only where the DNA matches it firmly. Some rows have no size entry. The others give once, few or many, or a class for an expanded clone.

CDR3aa: CASSTPGVNEKLFF; CDR3nt: TGTGCCAGCAGTACCCCGGGGGTTAATGAAAAACTGTTTTTT; j_gene: TRBJ1-4; v_gene: TRBV27; d_gene: NA; abundance: NA
CDR3aa: CASSLAGIGGYTF; CDR3nt: TGCGCCAGCAGCTTGGCGGGGATCGGTGGCTACACCTTC; j_gene: TRBJ1-2; v_gene: TRBV5-1; d_gene: NA; abundance: NA
CDR3aa: CASSLLGTGLNQPQHF; CDR3nt: TGTGCCAGTAGTTTACTAGGGACAGGGTTAAATCAGCCCCAGCATTTT; j_gene: TRBJ1-5; v_gene: TRBV19; d_gene: TRBD1; abundance: NA
CDR3aa: CAWSPGLDRDRGITGELFF; CDR3nt: TGTGCCTGGAGCCCAGGACTTGACCGGGACAGGGGAATCACCGGGGAGCTGTTTTTT; j_gene: TRBJ2-2; v_gene: TRBV30; d_gene: TRBD1; abundance: NA
CDR3aa: CASRPETANSGNTIYF; CDR3nt: TGTGCCAGCAGGCCCGAGACAGCGAACTCTGGAAACACCATATATTTT; j_gene: TRBJ1-3; v_gene: TRBV9; d_gene: NA; abundance: NA
CDR3aa: CASTYSEGGKGQPQHF; CDR3nt: TGTGCCAGCACCTATAGCGAGGGGGGGAAGGGTCAGCCCCAGCATTTT; j_gene: TRBJ1-5; v_gene: TRBV7-9; d_gene: NA; abundance: few
CDR3aa: CASSNRQGIPEQYF; CDR3nt: TGTGCCAGCAGTAACCGACAGGGGATTCCCGAGCAGTACTTC; j_gene: TRBJ2-7; v_gene: TRBV2; d_gene: TRBD1; abundance: NA
CDR3aa: CASSRGGARRNEQFF; CDR3nt: TGTGCCAGCAGCCGCGGGGGCGCGAGGCGTAATGAGCAGTTCTTC; j_gene: TRBJ2-1; v_gene: TRBV27; d_gene: NA; abundance: NA
CDR3aa: CASSQDLPRSAGELFF; CDR3nt: TGTGCCAGCAGCCAAGATTTACCCAGGTCCGCCGGGGAGCTGTTTTTT; j_gene: TRBJ2-2; v_gene: TRBV14; d_gene: NA; abundance: NA
CDR3aa: CASRGVLAGPTDTQYF; CDR3nt: TGTGCCAGTCGGGGGGTCCTAGCGGGACCGACAGATACGCAGTATTTT; j_gene: TRBJ2-3; v_gene: TRBV19; d_gene: TRBD2; abundance: once
CDR3aa: CASSLDSTLSGTEAFF; CDR3nt: TGTGCCAGCAGCTTAGATAGTACCTTAAGTGGCACTGAAGCTTTCTTT; j_gene: TRBJ1-1; v_gene: TRBV11-2; d_gene: NA; abundance: NA
CDR3aa: CASSLGRGTNEKLFF; CDR3nt: TGCGCCAGCAGCCTGGGGAGGGGCACTAATGAAAAACTGTTTTTT; j_gene: TRBJ1-4; v_gene: TRBV5-1; d_gene: NA; abundance: few
CDR3aa: CASSPQQGTGGKLFF; CDR3nt: TGTGCCAGCTCACCACAACAGGGAACAGGCGGGAAACTGTTTTTT; j_gene: TRBJ1-4; v_gene: TRBV18; d_gene: NA; abundance: NA
CDR3aa: CASSLSKVAGAINEKLFF; CDR3nt: TGTGCCAGCAGTTTATCGAAGGTCGCGGGCGCTATTAATGAAAAACTGTTTTTT; j_gene: TRBJ1-4; v_gene: TRBV27; d_gene: NA; abundance: NA
CDR3aa: CASSERLRLQETQYF; CDR3nt: TGTGCCAGCAGTGAACGACTAAGGTTACAAGAGACCCAGTACTTC; j_gene: TRBJ2-5; v_gene: TRBV6-1; d_gene: NA; abundance: NA
CDR3aa: CASSQGGTGLSYEQYF; CDR3nt: TGCGCCAGCAGCCAAGGAGGGACAGGGCTTTCCTACGAGCAGTACTTC; j_gene: TRBJ2-7; v_gene: TRBV4-3; d_gene: TRBD1; abundance: few
CDR3aa: CASSPSDRTQPQHF; CDR3nt: TGTGCCAGCAGTCCTTCGGACAGAACTCAGCCCCAGCATTTT; j_gene: TRBJ1-5; v_gene: TRBV27; d_gene: NA; abundance: NA
CDR3aa: CASSSAQDRGLRQPQHF; CDR3nt: TGTGCCAGCAGCTCCGCTCAGGACAGGGGGCTGAGGCAGCCCCAGCATTTT; j_gene: TRBJ1-5; v_gene: TRBV5-6; d_gene: TRBD1; abundance: NA
CDR3aa: CASSLEIPEGYTF; CDR3nt: TGCGCCAGCAGCTTGGAAATCCCGGAGGGCTACACCTTC; j_gene: TRBJ1-2; v_gene: TRBV5-1; d_gene: NA; abundance: NA
CDR3aa: CASSPEVNRSWYTEAFF; CDR3nt: TGTGCCAGCAGCCCGGAGGTAAATCGGTCGTGGTACACTGAAGCTTTCTTT; j_gene: TRBJ1-1; v_gene: TRBV7-9; d_gene: NA; abundance: NA
CDR3aa: CASKGQLQTQYF; CDR3nt: TGTGCCAGCAAGGGACAGCTGCAGACCCAGTACTTC; j_gene: TRBJ2-5; v_gene: TRBV6-6; d_gene: TRBD1; abundance: NA
CDR3aa: CASSFLQGYGYTF; CDR3nt: TGTGCCAGCAGTTTCCTACAGGGCTATGGCTACACCTTC; j_gene: TRBJ1-2; v_gene: TRBV12-3/TRBV12-4; d_gene: NA; abundance: NA
CDR3aa: CASREWGGRRDTQYF; CDR3nt: TGTGCCAGCAGAGAGTGGGGGGGCCGCAGAGATACGCAGTATTTT; j_gene: TRBJ2-3; v_gene: TRBV6-5; d_gene: NA; abundance: NA
CDR3aa: CASTLEWGQNSPLHF; CDR3nt: TGTGCCAGTACTCTCGAGTGGGGCCAGAATTCACCCCTCCACTTT; j_gene: TRBJ1-6; v_gene: TRBV19; d_gene: NA; abundance: NA
CDR3aa: CASRPGTGGGQPQHF; CDR3nt: TGTGCCAGCAGACCCGGGACAGGTGGTGGTCAGCCCCAGCATTTT; j_gene: TRBJ1-5; v_gene: TRBV6-5; d_gene: TRBD1; abundance: NA
CDR3aa: CAISGEGNTQYF; CDR3nt: TGTGCCATCAGTGGGGAGGGGAATACGCAGTATTTT; j_gene: TRBJ2-3; v_gene: TRBV10-3; d_gene: TRBD2; abundance: NA
CDR3aa: CASSLVGVTEKLFF; CDR3nt: TGTGCCAGCAGCTTAGTGGGCGTGACTGAAAAACTGTTTTTT; j_gene: TRBJ1-4; v_gene: TRBV7-2; d_gene: NA; abundance: NA
CDR3aa: CASSRSLAGGEKETQYF; CDR3nt: TGTGCCAGTAGTCGCTCACTAGCGGGGGGCGAGAAAGAGACCCAGTACTTC; j_gene: TRBJ2-5; v_gene: TRBV19; d_gene: TRBD2; abundance: NA
CDR3aa: CASRPQGPGSYEQYF; CDR3nt: TGTGCCAGTAGACCACAGGGCCCAGGTTCCTACGAGCAGTACTTC; j_gene: TRBJ2-7; v_gene: TRBV19; d_gene: NA; abundance: NA
CDR3aa: CASSSGTLFFDYGYTF; CDR3nt: TGTGCCAGCAGCTCCGGGACACTTTTCTTCGACTATGGCTACACCTTC; j_gene: TRBJ1-2; v_gene: TRBV5-8; d_gene: NA; abundance: NA
CDR3aa: CASSLAGQGPRTQYF; CDR3nt: TGTGCCAGCAGCTTGGCCGGGCAGGGCCCCCGGACCCAGTACTTC; j_gene: TRBJ2-5; v_gene: TRBV5-8; d_gene: NA; abundance: NA
CDR3aa: CAISDVAHARDTQYF; CDR3nt: TGTGCCATCAGTGACGTGGCCCATGCACGAGATACGCAGTATTTT; j_gene: TRBJ2-3; v_gene: TRBV10-3; d_gene: NA; abundance: NA
CDR3aa: CASSYSQGSYEQYF; CDR3nt: TGTGCCAGCAGTTACTCGCAGGGTTCCTACGAGCAGTACTTC; j_gene: TRBJ2-7; v_gene: TRBV6-6; d_gene: NA; abundance: NA
CDR3aa: CASSLERAGGPYNEQFF; CDR3nt: TGTGCCAGCAGCTTAGAACGAGCGGGGGGGCCGTACAATGAGCAGTTCTTC; j_gene: TRBJ2-1; v_gene: TRBV11-2; d_gene: TRBD2; abundance: NA
CDR3aa: CASSGLKNEVGLYGYTF; CDR3nt: TGTGCCAGCAGCGGACTTAAAAACGAGGTGGGGCTATATGGCTACACCTTC; j_gene: TRBJ1-2; v_gene: TRBV9; d_gene: NA; abundance: NA
CDR3aa: CASKRQGAAYGYTF; CDR3nt: TGTGCCAGCAAGCGACAGGGGGCGGCCTATGGCTACACCTTC; j_gene: TRBJ1-2; v_gene: TRBV6-5; d_gene: TRBD1; abundance: NA
CDR3aa: CASSQYNTGELFF; CDR3nt: TGTGCCAGCAGCCAATATAACACCGGGGAGCTGTTTTTT; j_gene: TRBJ2-2; v_gene: TRBV4-2; d_gene: NA; abundance: NA
CDR3aa: CASSPSLGGGNEKLFF; CDR3nt: TGTGCCAGCAGCCCGAGCCTCGGGGGGGGTAATGAAAAACTGTTTTTT; j_gene: TRBJ1-4; v_gene: TRBV28; d_gene: NA; abundance: once
CDR3aa: CASRDGGVLHEQYF; CDR3nt: TGTGCCAGCAGGGACGGGGGGGTTCTTCACGAGCAGTACTTC; j_gene: TRBJ2-7; v_gene: TRBV5-4; d_gene: TRBD2; abundance: NA
CDR3aa: CASSYEGDTGQYF; CDR3nt: TGTGCCAGCAGTTACGAGGGGGACACCGGTCAGTACTTC; j_gene: TRBJ2-4; v_gene: TRBV6-6; d_gene: NA; abundance: once
CDR3aa: CASSYREGSYGYTF; CDR3nt: TGTGCCAGCAGTTACAGGGAGGGTAGCTATGGCTACACCTTC; j_gene: TRBJ1-2; v_gene: TRBV6-5; d_gene: NA; abundance: NA
CDR3aa: CASSQDYRGGTEAFF; CDR3nt: TGCGCCAGCAGCCAAGATTATAGGGGAGGCACTGAAGCTTTCTTT; j_gene: TRBJ1-1; v_gene: TRBV4-3; d_gene: NA; abundance: NA
CDR3aa: CASSVQGSGGNQPQHF; CDR3nt: TGTGCCAGCAGCGTCCAGGGGAGCGGTGGCAATCAGCCCCAGCATTTT; j_gene: TRBJ1-5; v_gene: TRBV7-9; d_gene: NA; abundance: NA
CDR3aa: CASSGAGGISYNEQFF; CDR3nt: TGTGCCAGCAGTGGTGCGGGAGGAATCTCCTACAATGAGCAGTTCTTC; j_gene: TRBJ2-1; v_gene: TRBV2; d_gene: TRBD2; abundance: few
CDR3aa: CASSPPRGGGPGTGELFF; CDR3nt: TGTGCCAGCTCACCCCCGCGCGGCGGGGGACCAGGCACCGGGGAGCTGTTTTTT; j_gene: TRBJ2-2; v_gene: TRBV18; d_gene: TRBD2; abundance: NA
CDR3aa: CASSQDGGVREKLFF; CDR3nt: TGCGCCAGCAGCCAAGATGGGGGGGTACGTGAAAAACTGTTTTTT; j_gene: TRBJ1-4; v_gene: TRBV4-3; d_gene: NA; abundance: NA